What follows describes a single TCR beta chain. Participant reports of clinical history set cohort assignment. V lost 5 bases and J 0 bases, leaving 20 bases between the germline ends. This CDR3 is built from 18 residues. CDR1 and CDR2 from the germline V gene are MDHEN and SYDVKM. The data derive from a study of blood T cell repertoires in COVID-19. In the study overall: Both acute and convalescent COVID-19 samples were obtained from the United States, Italy and Spain. Sample material is recorded as cDNA or gDNA derived from T cells, B-cell-depleted T cells, or PBMCs.

Authors' methods: By means of reference gene primer amplification, nucleated cell counts were estimated. The assay was immunoSEQ multiplex PCR, and TCRdb's table has in-frame clones only and misses some. V and J calls and clone size are given by that table; D and trimming were obtained from the DNA. This table holds 250,000 to 350,000 clones, more than 80% found once. Sequencing was done on a sample of PBMCs or T cells enriched from blood (not recorded which). The receptor was derived from a woman between 18 and 30 years old who had recovered from COVID-19. This chain connects TRBV28 to TRBJ2-1, with a possible D match to TRBD2 (5 bases). The CDR3, as DNA: TGTGCCAGCAGTCCTTTGGGAGACCCGGAGCTCTCCTACAATGAGCAGTTCTTC. Translated: CASSPLGDPELSYNEQFF.